The entry below describes one TCR beta chain. The antigen is undetermined. The CDR3 is 13 residues long. V dropped 5 bases and J dropped 9 bases, with 17 bases sitting between them. Germline values: CDR1 SGHNT, CDR2 YYREEE (reference sequence). The donors (healthy individuals) were bone marrow donors. The study ran its PCR with 60 Vbeta and 13 Jbeta primers. TCRdb keeps only in-frame clones here, not all; method: immunoSEQ multiplex PCR. The sample lists 150,000 to 200,000 clones, just under 80% seen once, with around 1.9% in the top ten. This specimen belongs to a study of cytomegalovirus exposure and HLA in healthy donors. Findings and limits, study-wide: Most of the TCR beta V segments (in an earlier analysis) were productive either about 90% or about 30% of the time.

The receptor was derived from a woman between 25 and 40 years old in good health and CMV-seronegative. The chain carries TRBV5-4 and TRBJ1-1, with D uncertain. The specimen sequenced was PBMCs. The CDR3: CASSMTAGTQAFF. CDR3 in DNA: TGTGCCAGCAGTATGACCGCGGGAACCCAAGCTTTCTTT.